The 10 T cell receptor beta chains below come from one sample, sequenced in a study of neoadjuvant nivolumab and ipilimumab in lung cancer. Libraries were prepared by immunoSEQ multiplex PCR; TCRdb keeps only in-frame clonotypes and omits some of them. The sample lists 39,000 or so clones; 75% to 90% were seen once. Sequenced here: peripheral blood, sampled before neoadjuvant nivolumab, alone or with ipilimumab. These TCRs come from an adult with non-small cell lung cancer.

There are a few counts of this clone. Here the CDR3 DNA reads TGTGCCAGCAGCTTAGTAGGGGGCGGTGAAGGCTACACCTTC. Translation gives CASSLVGGGEGYTF. The rearrangement links TRBV7-9 to TRBJ1-2, with 7 bases fitting TRBD1. The length of the CDR3 is 14 residues. From germline, CDR1 is SEHNR and CDR2 FQNEAQ (reference sequence). With V trimmed by 1 base and J by 8 bases, 7 bases remained unmatched.

The V call is TRBV5-5, the J call TRBJ1-2; 9 bases match TRBD1. The V segment lost 2 bases and the J segment 6 bases; nucleotides outside the gene matches: 5. The V gene's germline CDR1 is SGHKS and CDR2 YYEKEE (reference sequence). CDR3 size: 14 residues. In DNA form, the CDR3 reads TGTGCCAGCAGCTTAGGACAGGGGAGGGATGGCTACACCTTC. Its translation is CASSLGQGRDGYTF.

The V gene is TRBV10-2, the J gene TRBJ2-7; 10 bases match TRBD1. This CDR3 contains 15 residues. Per germline, CDR1 WSHSY and CDR2 SAAADI. Trimming removed 4 bases from V and 7 bases from J; junction bases left unmatched: 10. The CDR3 nucleotides read TGCGCCAGCAGTGGAGGGACAGGGGTCACCTGGGAGCAGTACTTC. As protein: CASSGGTGVTWEQYF.

The chain recombines TRBV11-3 with TRBJ2-3; the D gene could be TRBD1 or TRBD2 (5 bases each). The CDR3 is made up of 15 amino acids. Germline V CDR1 and CDR2: SGHNT, YENEEA. Deletions cut 3 bases from V and 1 base from J, with 11 bases between. CDR3 amino acids: CASSLGERGTDTQYF. The CDR3 DNA is TGTGCCAGCAGCTTGGGGGAACGAGGCACAGATACGCAGTATTTT.

The chain recombines TRBV7-9 with TRBJ2-7; D ambiguous. This CDR3 region has 13 residues. V was clipped by 4 bases and J by 3 bases, with 10 bases between them. The V gene's germline CDR1 is SEHNR and CDR2 FQNEAQ (reference sequence). The CDR3 coding sequence is TGTGCCAGCAGCTCAGAGCTGTTCTACGAGCAGTACTTC. It encodes CASSSELFYEQYF. The variable domain in full, with the rest retrieved from reference TRBV7-9 and TRBJ2-7, is DTGVSQNPRHKITKRGQNVTFRCDPISEHNRLYWYRQTLGQGPEFLTYFQNEAQLEKSRLLSDRFSAERPKGSFSTLEIQRTEQGDSAMYLCASSSELFYEQYFGPGTRLTVT.

The V gene is TRBV19, the J gene TRBJ2-7; 8 bases are shared with TRBD1. The CDR3 totals 14 residues. With V trimmed by 1 base and J by 1 base, 0 bases remained unmatched. Germline V CDR1 and CDR2: LNHDA, SQIVND (reference sequence). The CDR3 DNA reads as TGTGCCAGTAGTATAGGACAGGGGTCCTACGAGCAGTACTTC. Encoded protein: CASSIGQGSYEQYF.

The chain employs TRBV9 and TRBJ2-5; D possibly corresponds to TRBD1 (5 bases). The CDR3 runs 16 residues. Germline-derived CDR1 and CDR2 are SGDLS and YYNGEE. V dropped 4 bases and J dropped 5 bases, with 21 bases sitting between them. The CDR3 nucleotides are TGTGCCAGCAGCCCAGGTGCGCAGGGAAGTATTGAGACCCAGTACTTC. Its protein product is CASSPGAQGSIETQYF.

CDR3 protein: CASSRSASQPQHF. DNA of the CDR3: TGTGCCAGCAGCCGAAGCGCGTCACAGCCCCAGCATTTT. The rearrangement links TRBV11-2 to TRBJ1-5; D unclear. The germline gives CDR1 SGHAT, CDR2 FQNNGV. This CDR3 is 13 amino acids long. Trimming left V 5 bases short and J 7 bases short, with 12 bases between. The variable domain in full, completed from reference TRBV11-2 and TRBJ1-5, reads EAGVAQSPRYKIIEKRQSVAFWCNPISGHATLYWYQQILGQGPKLLIQFQNNGVVDDSQLPKDRFSAERLKGVDSTLKIQPAKLEDSAVYLCASSRSASQPQHFGDGTRLSIL.

The chain combines TRBV5-1 with TRBJ1-1, with D tentatively TRBD1 (5 bases). CDR1 is SGHRS and CDR2 is YFSETQ in the germline V gene. CDR3 size: 15 residues. V was trimmed by 2 bases and J by 1 base, leaving 12 bases between them. The CDR3 DNA sequence: TGCGCCAGCAGCTTAGTCTCAGGGCCGAACACTGAAGCTTTCTTT. As protein: CASSLVSGPNTEAFF.

The chain carries TRBV7-8 and TRBJ2-3, with 10 bases aligning to TRBD2. J was trimmed by 4 bases and V by 5 bases; bases with no gene match: 6. The CDR3 is 15 amino acids. Germline V gene sequence: CDR1 SGHVS, CDR2 FQNEAQ. CDR3 DNA sequence: TGTGCCAGCAGCCCGCTAGCGGGAGACCCAGATACGCAGTATTTT. Its translation: CASSPLAGDPDTQYF.